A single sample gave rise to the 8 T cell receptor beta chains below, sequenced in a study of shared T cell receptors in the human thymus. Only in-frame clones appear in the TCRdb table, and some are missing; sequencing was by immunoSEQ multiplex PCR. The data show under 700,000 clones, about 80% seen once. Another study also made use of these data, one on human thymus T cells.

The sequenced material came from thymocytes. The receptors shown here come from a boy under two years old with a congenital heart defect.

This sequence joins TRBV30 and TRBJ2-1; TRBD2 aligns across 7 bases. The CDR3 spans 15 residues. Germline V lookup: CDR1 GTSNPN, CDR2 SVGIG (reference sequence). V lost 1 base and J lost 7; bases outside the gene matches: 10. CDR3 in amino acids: CAWSAEVAGSNEQFF. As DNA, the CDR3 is TGTGCCTGGAGTGCCGAGGTAGCGGGTTCAAATGAGCAGTTCTTC. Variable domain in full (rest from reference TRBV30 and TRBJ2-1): SQTIHQWPATLVQPVGSPLSLECTVEGTSNPNLYWYRQAAGRGLQLLFYSVGIGQISSEVPQNLSASRPQDRQFILSSKKLLLSDSGFYLCAWSAEVAGSNEQFFGPGTRLTVL.

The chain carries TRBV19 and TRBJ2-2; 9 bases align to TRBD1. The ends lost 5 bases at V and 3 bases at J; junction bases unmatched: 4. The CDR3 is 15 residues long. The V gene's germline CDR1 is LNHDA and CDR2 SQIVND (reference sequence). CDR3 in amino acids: CASSGRDRDTGELFF. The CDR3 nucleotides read TGTGCCAGTAGTGGGCGGGACAGGGACACCGGGGAGCTGTTTTTT. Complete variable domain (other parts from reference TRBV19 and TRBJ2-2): DGGITQSPKYLFRKEGQNVTLSCEQNLNHDAMYWYRQDPGQGLRLIYYSQIVNDFQKGDIAEGYSVSREKKESFPLTVTSAQKNPTAFYLCASSGRDRDTGELFFGEGSRLTVL.

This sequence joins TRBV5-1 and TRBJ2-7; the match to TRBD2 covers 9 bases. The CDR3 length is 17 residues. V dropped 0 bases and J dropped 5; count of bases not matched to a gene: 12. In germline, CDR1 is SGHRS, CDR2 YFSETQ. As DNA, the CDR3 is TGCGCCAGCAGCTTGGCCGGGTCGGCTAGCGGGGATCACGAGCAGTACTTC. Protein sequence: CASSLAGSASGDHEQYF.

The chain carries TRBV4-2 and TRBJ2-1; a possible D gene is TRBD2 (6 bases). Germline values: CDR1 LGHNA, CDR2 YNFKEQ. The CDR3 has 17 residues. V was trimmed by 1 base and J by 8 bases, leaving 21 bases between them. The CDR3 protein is CASSQVPLANVWDEQFF. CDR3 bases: TGTGCCAGCAGCCAAGTCCCGCTAGCGAACGTCTGGGATGAGCAGTTCTTC.

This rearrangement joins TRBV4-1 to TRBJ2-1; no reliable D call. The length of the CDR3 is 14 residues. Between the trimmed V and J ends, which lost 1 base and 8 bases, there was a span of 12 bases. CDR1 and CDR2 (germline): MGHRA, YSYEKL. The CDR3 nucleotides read TGCGCCAGCAGCCAAGGGTCTCCTGAGGATGAGCAGTTCTTC. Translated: CASSQGSPEDEQFF.

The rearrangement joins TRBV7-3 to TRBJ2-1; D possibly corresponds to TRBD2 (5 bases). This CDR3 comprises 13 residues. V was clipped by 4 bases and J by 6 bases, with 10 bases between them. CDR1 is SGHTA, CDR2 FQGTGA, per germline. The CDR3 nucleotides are TGTGCCAGCAGCTGGGAGCGAGTCAATGAGCAGTTCTTC. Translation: CASSWERVNEQFF.

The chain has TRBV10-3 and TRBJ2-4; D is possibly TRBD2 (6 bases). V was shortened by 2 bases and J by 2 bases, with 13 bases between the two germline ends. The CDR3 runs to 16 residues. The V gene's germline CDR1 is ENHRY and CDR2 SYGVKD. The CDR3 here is CAISELPEGPKNIQYF. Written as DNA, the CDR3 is TGTGCCATCAGTGAGCTCCCGGAGGGTCCCAAAAACATTCAGTACTTC.

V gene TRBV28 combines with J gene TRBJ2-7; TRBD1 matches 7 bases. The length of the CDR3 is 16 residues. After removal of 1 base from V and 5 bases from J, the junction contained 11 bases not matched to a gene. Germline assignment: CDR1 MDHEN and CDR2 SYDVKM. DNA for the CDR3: TGTGCCAGCAGTTTATATACCGGGACAGCTCTGAACGAGCAGTACTTC. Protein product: CASSLYTGTALNEQYF.